The sequence of this T cell receptor beta chain was determined in a study of T cells in localized non-small cell lung cancer. Method: immunoSEQ multiplex PCR; TCRdb's copy keeps in-frame clones and lacks some. This sample has 30,000 to 35,000 clones, with approximately 91% found just once. The V and J ends lost 5 bases and 5 bases, in that order; junction bases with no gene match: 8. The germline CDR1 and CDR2 sequences are SGHAT and FQDESV (reference sequence). The CDR3 is made up of 14 amino acids. This clone has just a few counts. The receptor's source is a woman between 40 and 69 years old with stage I lung adenocarcinoma. The chain uses TRBV11-1 and TRBJ2-7; TRBD1 aligns across 8 bases. The input for sequencing was peripheral blood, taken before any cancer treatment. CDR3 nucleotides: TGTGCCAGCAGCAGGACAGGGAGGCTACACGAGCAGTACTTC. Translated, it gives CASSRTGRLHEQYF.